Sequencing of this T cell receptor beta chain was carried out in a study of human T cells and chemical hapten exposure. The time point denotes: pre-sensitization, week 0. Regarding treatment: therapeutic diphenylcyclopropenone sensitization with weekly scalp DPC. Extraction yielded total RNA from whole blood (unfractionated). CDR1 is MNHNY and CDR2 is SVGAGI in the germline V gene (reference sequence). The CDR3 has 13 amino acids. After removal of 8 bases from V and 6 bases from J, the junction contained 7 bases not matched to a gene. General study results and limits: Expanded TCRs produced significantly more large CDR3 similarity clusters than controls did.

Turning to this clonotype: Its target is unknown.

Each CDR3 protein gets one entry after TCRdb re-called the RACE reads with MiXCR. The sample has roughly 250,000 distinct CDR3 sequences, around 9.3% seen once. The sample in question was whole blood, obtained in connection with sensitization to the hapten diphenylcyclopropenone (DPC). The TCR was taken from a middle-aged woman with alopecia areata. Some clones in this sample may be carry-over from other donors' samples. The V call is TRBV6-6, the J call TRBJ2-7, with 10 bases fitting TRBD1. The CDR3 coding sequence is TGTGCCAGCTGCGGGACAGGGGCTTGCGAGCAGTACTTC. Protein: CASCGTGACEQYF.